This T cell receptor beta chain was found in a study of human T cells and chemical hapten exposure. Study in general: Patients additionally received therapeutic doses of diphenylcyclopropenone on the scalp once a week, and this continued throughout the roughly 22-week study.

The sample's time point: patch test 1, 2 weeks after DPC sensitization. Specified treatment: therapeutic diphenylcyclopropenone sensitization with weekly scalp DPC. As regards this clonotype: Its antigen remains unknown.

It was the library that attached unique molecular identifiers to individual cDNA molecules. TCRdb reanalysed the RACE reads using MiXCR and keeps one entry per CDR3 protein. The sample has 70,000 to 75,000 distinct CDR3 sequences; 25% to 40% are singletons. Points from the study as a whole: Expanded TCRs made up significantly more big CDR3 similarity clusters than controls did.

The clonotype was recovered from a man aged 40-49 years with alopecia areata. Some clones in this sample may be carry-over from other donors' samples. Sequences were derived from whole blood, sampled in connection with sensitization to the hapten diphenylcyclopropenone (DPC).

Here the CDR3 DNA reads TGCAGCGTCGACATAAGCTATGGCTACACCTTC. Amino acid sequence: CSVDISYGYTF. J is TRBJ1-2 and V is TRBV29-1; D unresolved. Germline V gene lookup returns CDR1 SQVTM and CDR2 ANQGSEA. Trimming removed 6 bases at V and 4 bases at J, with 9 bases between. The CDR3 length is 11 residues. The full variable domain, completed using reference TRBV29-1 and TRBJ1-2, is SAVISQKPSRDICQRGTSLTIQCQVDSQVTMMFWYRQQPGQSLTLIATANQGSEATYESGFVIDKFPISRPNLTFSTLTVSNMSPEDSSIYLCSVDISYGYTFGSGTRLTVV.